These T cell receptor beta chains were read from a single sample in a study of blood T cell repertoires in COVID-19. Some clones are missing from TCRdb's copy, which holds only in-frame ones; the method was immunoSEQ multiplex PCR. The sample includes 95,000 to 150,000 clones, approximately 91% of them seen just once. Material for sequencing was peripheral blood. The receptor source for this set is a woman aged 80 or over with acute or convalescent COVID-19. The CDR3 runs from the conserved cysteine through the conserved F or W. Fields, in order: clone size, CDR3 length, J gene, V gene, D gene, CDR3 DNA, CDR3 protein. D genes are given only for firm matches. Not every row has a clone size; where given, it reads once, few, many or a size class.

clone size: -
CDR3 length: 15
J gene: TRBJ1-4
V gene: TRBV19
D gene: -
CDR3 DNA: TGTGCCAGTAGGGAGGGGTCGTCAACTAATGAAAAACTGTTTTTT
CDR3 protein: CASREGSSTNEKLFF

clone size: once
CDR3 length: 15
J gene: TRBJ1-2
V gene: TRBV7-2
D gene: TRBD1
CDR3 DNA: TGTGCCAGCAGCAGGCGGACAGGGGAAATCATAAACGGGGCCTTC
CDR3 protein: CASSRRTGEIINGAF

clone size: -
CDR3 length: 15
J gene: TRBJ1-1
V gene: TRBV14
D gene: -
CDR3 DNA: TGTGCCAGCAGCCAACTAGGACAGTTGAACACTGAAGCTTTCTTT
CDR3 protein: CASSQLGQLNTEAFF

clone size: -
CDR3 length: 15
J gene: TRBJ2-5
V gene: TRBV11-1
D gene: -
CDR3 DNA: TGTGCCAGCAGCCACGCTGGGGGCCCTCAAGAGACCCAGTACTTC
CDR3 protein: CASSHAGGPQETQYF

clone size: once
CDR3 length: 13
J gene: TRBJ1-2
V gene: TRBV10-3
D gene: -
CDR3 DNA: TGTGCCATCAGTGCCGAGGAGGCCTATGGCTACACCTTC
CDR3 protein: CAISAEEAYGYTF

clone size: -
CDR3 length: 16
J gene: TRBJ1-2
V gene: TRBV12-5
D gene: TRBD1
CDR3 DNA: TGTGCTAGTGGTTTCCTACCTGGGGGCAGGGGGCATGGCTACACCTTC
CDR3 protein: CASGFLPGGRGHGYTF

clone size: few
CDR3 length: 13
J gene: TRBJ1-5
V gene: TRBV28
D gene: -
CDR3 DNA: TGTGCCAGCAGTTTCCCAGGGAATCAGCCCCAGCATTTT
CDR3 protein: CASSFPGNQPQHF

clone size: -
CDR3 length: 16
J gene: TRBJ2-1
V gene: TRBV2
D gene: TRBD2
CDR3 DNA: TGTGCCAGCAGTGAAAATTGGGGGAGGGTCAACAATGAGCAGTTCTTC
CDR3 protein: CASSENWGRVNNEQFF

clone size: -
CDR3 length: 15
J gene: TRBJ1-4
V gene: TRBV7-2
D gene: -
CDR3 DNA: TGTGCCAGCAGCCCCGTGGGGACAATGGGTGAAAAACTGTTTTTT
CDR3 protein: CASSPVGTMGEKLFF

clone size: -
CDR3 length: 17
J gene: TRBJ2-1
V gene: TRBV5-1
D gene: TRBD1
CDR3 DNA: TGCGCCAGCAGCTTCCGGGACAGAGCCAGCTCCTACAATGAGCAGTTCTTC
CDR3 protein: CASSFRDRASSYNEQFF